The entry below describes one T cell receptor beta chain. As yet, its antigen is unknown. The germline V gene encodes CDR1 LGHNA and CDR2 YNFKEQ. This CDR3 contains 21 residues. Trimming removed 2 bases from V and 3 bases from J; junction bases left unmatched: 24. Naive CD45RA+ and memory CD45RA-negative subsets were split from CD4+ cells. The data were taken from a study of shared clonotypes between healthy human individuals. Study overall: In total, the donors were two women and three men aged 18 to 49. Overall study results and limits: A handful of donors showed sharing of around 5% of naive CD4 clonotypes. An anticipated effect of sequencing depth on clonotype sharing among donors was recognized.

Assay: immunoSEQ multiplex PCR; the TCRdb copy retains only in-frame clones and omits some. Of some 2.4 million clones listed, 80% to 95% are singletons. The gene calls are TRBV4-2 and TRBJ2-7; TRBD2 matches at 8 bases. The clonotype was recovered from a man between 18 and 35 years old in good health. Some clones in this sample may be carry-over from other donors' samples. Specimen: naive CD4+ T cells from PBMCs. The subset denotes: CD45RA+ positively selected. The CDR3 DNA reads as TGTGCCAGCAGCCAAATGCCCCGGGGACTAGAGATGGAGAGGATGCACTACGAGCAGTACTTC. This codes for CASSQMPRGLEMERMHYEQYF.